This paragraph reports one TCR beta chain. Its specificity is not known. This CDR3 spans 16 amino acids. CDR1 is MNHEY, CDR2 SMNVEV, per germline (reference sequence). The V end was cut by 2 bases, the J end by 8 bases, with 19 bases between. These data are taken from a study of beta chain features in type 1 diabetes. Study observations and caveats: In every one of the four CD4+ subsets, TCRB CDR3s were moderately but significantly shorter in Type 1 diabetes patients.

The entirety of the isolated RNA underwent reverse transcription, so expressed TCRB transcripts were sequenced. Data came from immunoSEQ multiplex PCR; TCRdb stores just in-frame clones and leaves some out. The sample yields some 200,000 clones, roughly 16% seen once. The chain is built from TRBV27 and TRBJ2-1, with D hard to call. The clonotype was recovered from a man aged 25 to 45 with type 1 diabetes. Sequenced sample: naive CD4+ T cells from blood. The DNA of the CDR3 is TGTGCCAGCAGTTTAAGTTTAGGGTTTCCTCCCTATGAGCAGTTCTTC. Translating it yields CASSLSLGFPPYEQFF.